This T cell receptor (beta chain) was recovered during a study of cytomegalovirus exposure and HLA in healthy donors. Study overall: Of several hundred genotyped donors, more than 65% grouped in the Caucasian-associated ancestry cluster. Whole-study results and caveats: The authors later found most CMV-associated TCR beta chains appeared HLA-restricted.

Comments on this clone: Its target is unknown.

The CDR3 sequence is 15 residues long. Germline CDR1 SNHLY, CDR2 FYNNEI. V trimming: 5 bases; J trimming: 0 bases; junction bases outside the gene matches: 5. The primer mix had 60 Vbeta and 13 Jbeta primers. Measured with immunoSEQ multiplex PCR; TCRdb has only the in-frame clones, and not every one. The sample holds approximately 110,000 clones. The sequence was obtained from a man between 18 and 29 years old in good health and CMV-seronegative. Sequencing used PBMCs. The chain links TRBV2 to TRBJ2-5; 8 positions agree with TRBD1. CDR3 amino acids: CASSQDRAYQETQYF. DNA of the CDR3: TGTGCCAGCAGTCAGGACAGGGCGTACCAAGAGACCCAGTACTTC.